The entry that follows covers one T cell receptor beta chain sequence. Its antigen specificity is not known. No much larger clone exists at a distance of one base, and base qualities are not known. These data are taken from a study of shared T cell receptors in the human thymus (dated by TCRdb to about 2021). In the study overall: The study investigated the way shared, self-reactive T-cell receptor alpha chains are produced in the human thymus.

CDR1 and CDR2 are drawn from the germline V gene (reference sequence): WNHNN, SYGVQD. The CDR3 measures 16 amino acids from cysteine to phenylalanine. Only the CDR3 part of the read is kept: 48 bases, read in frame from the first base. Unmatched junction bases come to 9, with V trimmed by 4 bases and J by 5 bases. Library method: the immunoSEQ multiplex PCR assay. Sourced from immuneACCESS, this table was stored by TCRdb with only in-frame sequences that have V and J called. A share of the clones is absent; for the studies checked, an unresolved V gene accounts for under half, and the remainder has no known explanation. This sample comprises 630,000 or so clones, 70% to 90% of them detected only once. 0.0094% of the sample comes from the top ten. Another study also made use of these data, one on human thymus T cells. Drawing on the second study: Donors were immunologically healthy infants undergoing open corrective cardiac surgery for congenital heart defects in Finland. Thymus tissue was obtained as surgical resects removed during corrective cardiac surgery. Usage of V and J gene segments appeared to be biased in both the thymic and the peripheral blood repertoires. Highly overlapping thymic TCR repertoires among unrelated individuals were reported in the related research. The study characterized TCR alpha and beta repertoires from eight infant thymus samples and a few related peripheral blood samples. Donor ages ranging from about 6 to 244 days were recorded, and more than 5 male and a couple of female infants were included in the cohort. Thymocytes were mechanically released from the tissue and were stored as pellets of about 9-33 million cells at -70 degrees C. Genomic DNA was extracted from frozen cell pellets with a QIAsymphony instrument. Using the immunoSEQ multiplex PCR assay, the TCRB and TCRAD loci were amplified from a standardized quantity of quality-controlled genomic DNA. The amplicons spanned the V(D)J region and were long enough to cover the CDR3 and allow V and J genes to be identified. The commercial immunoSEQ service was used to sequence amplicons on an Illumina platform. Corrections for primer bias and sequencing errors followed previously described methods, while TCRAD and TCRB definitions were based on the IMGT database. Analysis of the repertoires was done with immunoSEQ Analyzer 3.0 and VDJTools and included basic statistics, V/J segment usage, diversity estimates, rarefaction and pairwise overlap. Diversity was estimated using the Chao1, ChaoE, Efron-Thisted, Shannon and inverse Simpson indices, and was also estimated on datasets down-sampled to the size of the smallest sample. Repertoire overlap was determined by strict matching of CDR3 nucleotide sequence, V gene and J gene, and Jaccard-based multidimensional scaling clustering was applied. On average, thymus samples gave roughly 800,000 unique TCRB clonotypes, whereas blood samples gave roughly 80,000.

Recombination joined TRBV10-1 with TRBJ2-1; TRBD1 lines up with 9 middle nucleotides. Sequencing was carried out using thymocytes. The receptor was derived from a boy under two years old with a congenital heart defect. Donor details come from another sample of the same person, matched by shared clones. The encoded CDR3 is CASSVVSGTGHNEQFF. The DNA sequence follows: TGCGCCAGCAGTGTTGTATCCGGGACAGGGCACAATGAGCAGTTCTTC.